Presented here are 2 T cell receptor beta chains from one specimen sequenced in a study of cytomegalovirus exposure and HLA in healthy donors. Amplification used 60 Vbeta primers and 13 Jbeta primers. Produced via immunoSEQ multiplex PCR; TCRdb's table is partial and in-frame only. The profile shows around 200,000 clones, more than 60% of them singletons. Sequenced: PBMCs. Receptors originate from a woman aged 55 to 70 in good health and CMV-seropositive.

The rearrangement uses TRBV9 and TRBJ2-5; TRBD1 matches at 7 bases. V was clipped by 0 bases and J by 5 bases; unmatched bases: 4. There are 14 residues in the CDR3. CDR1 and CDR2 from the germline V gene are SGDLS and YYNGEE. DNA of the CDR3: TGTGCCAGCAGCGTAGTAGGGACAGAGGAGACCCAGTACTTC. Residues: CASSVVGTEETQYF.

Here the CDR3 DNA reads TGTGCCAGCTCGTTTGGGGGAGGACAGCCCCAGCATTTT. It specifies CASSFGGGQPQHF. The chain is built from TRBV2 and TRBJ1-5, with D perhaps TRBD1 (5 bases). Looked up from germline, CDR1 is SNHLY and CDR2 is FYNNEI. This CDR3 is 13 amino acids long. Trimming removed 8 bases at V and 7 bases at J, with 15 bases between.